This T cell receptor beta chain was observed in a study of cytomegalovirus exposure and HLA in healthy donors. PCR was performed using 60 Vbeta and 13 Jbeta primers. Sequencing used immunoSEQ multiplex PCR; TCRdb keeps in-frame clones, though not all of them. In the table there are some 150,000 clones, roughly 76% of which are singletons. The J segment lost 3 bases and the V segment lost 6 bases, leaving 9 bases of the junction unmatched. This CDR3 has 15 residues. From germline, CDR1 is SEHNR and CDR2 FQNEAQ (reference sequence). Study-level results: Another analysis was done later, and it associated 15,000 to 20,000 TCR beta sequences with HLA alleles at 0.05 false discovery rate. More clonal expansion characterized HLA-associated TCR beta chains than equally common others in a later analysis. Productive status was seen about 90% or about 30% of the time for most TCR beta V segments in an earlier analysis. Reports state that TCR beta sequences accurately predicted most subjects' HLA-A and HLA-B alleles.

Worth noting for this clone: Its antigen remains unidentified.

The sequence derives from a woman aged 45-65 years in good health and CMV-seronegative. The chain joins TRBV7-9 to TRBJ1-1, with TRBD1 matching over 8 bases. Sequencing was carried out using PBMCs. CDR3 coding DNA: TGTGCCAGCAGTCGACAGGGGAGTGAGGACACTGAAGCTTTCTTT. It specifies CASSRQGSEDTEAFF.